The sequence of this TCR beta chain was determined in a study of memory CD4+ T cells and cytomegalovirus serostatus. For the study at large: This sample comes from healthy Belgian adults, 9 CMV seropositive, about 23 seronegative. Study conclusions and caveats: The CMV-associated TCR signature appears largely within the CD4+ memory repertoire. Of under 200 reported CMV TCRbeta sequences, 60 to 85 were found in memory CD4+ repertoires.

The sort gate was single viable CD3+CD4+CD8-CD45RO+ cells for memory CD4+ T cells. As to this clone: Its antigen is not known.

This CDR3 contains 16 residues. J was trimmed by 4 bases and V by 0 bases; bases with no gene match: 7. Germline CDR1 reads SGHRS; CDR2 reads YFSETQ. In the original workflow: After removing out-of-frame reads, over 2 million distinct TCRbeta sequences remained. Profiling relied on immunoSEQ multiplex PCR, and the TCRdb table lists in-frame clones only, not all of them. V, J and clone size are those of that table, while D and trimming were read from the DNA. The repertoire holds tens of thousands of clones, with around three quarters as singletons. Sequenced sample: memory CD4+ T cells from blood. This receptor was identified in an adult in good health and CMV-seronegative. The chain links TRBV5-1 to TRBJ2-3, with 8 positions matching TRBD2. The CDR3 coding sequence is TGCGCCAGCAGCTTGGTGCCGAGCGGGAGTGCAGATACGCAGTATTTT. This encodes CASSLVPSGSADTQYF.